Given below is one T cell receptor beta chain in context. This specimen belongs to a study of blood T cell repertoires in COVID-19. Turning to the study itself: Acute-phase and convalescent COVID-19 samples originated in the United States, Italy and Spain. PBMCs, B-cell-depleted T cells, or T cells provided the cDNA or gDNA that made up the material.

Per the original methods: Amplified reference gene primers provided the basis for estimating nucleated cell counts. Assay: immunoSEQ multiplex PCR; the TCRdb copy retains only in-frame clones and omits some. V and J calls and clone size are as listed in that table; D and trimming were resolved from the DNA. In the table there are approximately 92,000 clones, approximately 80% of which are singletons. With 3 bases clipped from V and 3 bases from J, the junction kept 6 bases outside the gene matches. CDR1 is WSHSY, CDR2 SAAADI, per germline. The CDR3 covers 18 residues. V usage is TRBV10-2 and J usage is TRBJ1-6; 12 bases line up with TRBD1. Sequencing was done on a sample of peripheral blood. The sequence came from a man aged 45-65 years with acute or convalescent COVID-19. The CDR3 is CASSDPGQGANYNSPLHF. The CDR3 DNA reads as TGCGCCAGCAGTGATCCGGGACAGGGGGCTAACTATAATTCACCCCTCCACTTT.